The TCR beta chain described here comes from a study of T cell changes during pregnancy in multiple sclerosis (dated by TCRdb to 2018 to 2020). General notes on the study: Changes in the T cell repertoire over the course of pregnancy were examined in this study in women with multiple sclerosis.

Libraries were prepared through the immunoSEQ multiplex PCR assay. The table comes from immuneACCESS by way of TCRdb, which keeps in-frame sequences with V and J called. Part of the clones is missing from these tables; in studies checked, under half for an unresolved V gene and the rest for unknown reasons. Present in this sample are about 8,500 clones, roughly nine tenths of which were seen just once. The ten largest account for 10% of the sample. As regards this clone: No cognate antigen has been identified for it. It has no much larger one-base neighbor in the sample; base qualities were not kept.

Including the terminal cysteine and phenylalanine, the CDR3 comprises 15 residues. Only CDR3 DNA is held: 45 bases, read in frame from base 1. V is shortened by 1 base, J by 4 bases, and the region joining them spans 10 bases. The germline V gene supplies CDR1 MNHNS and CDR2 SASEGT. The chain is encoded by TRBV6-1 joined to TRBJ2-2; the D gene assignment is ambiguous. The receptor was derived from a female donor in good health, enrolled as a control in a pregnancy study. The sample consisted of CD8+ T cells from peripheral blood mononuclear cells, taken in the first trimester of pregnancy. The CDR3 region: CASSEDRLPTGELFF. In nucleotides, the sequence is TGTGCCAGCAGTGAAGATCGCCTACCCACCGGGGAGCTGTTTTTT.